This T cell receptor (beta chain) derives from a study of low-dose radiotherapy and immunotherapy resistance in tumors. There are 14 residues in the CDR3. The V end lost 4 bases, the J end lost 1 base, and 11 bases lay between the germline ends. The germline CDR1 and CDR2 sequences are SGHRS and YFSETQ. A few counts support this clonotype. Priming of first-strand cDNA relied on TRAV- and TRBV-specific primers (covering alpha and beta chains). For amplifying TCRs, the PCR ran for 15 to 20 cycles with Phusion, which was used together with a constant-region primer and the adapter on the V primers. TCRdb recomputed calls from the reads with MiXCR, one row per CDR3 protein. The profile shows 80,000 to 90,000 distinct CDR3 sequences, about 18% of them singletons. Time point: before trial treatment.

V is TRBV5-1 and J is TRBJ1-1; maybe TRBD1 (5 bases). This sequence originates from a male donor with prostate cancer. Here the sequenced sample was PBMCs, taken before treatment. CDR3 region: CASSLTGQNTEAFF. The CDR3 nucleotides are TGCGCCAGCAGCCTCACCGGACAGAACACTGAAGCTTTCTTT.